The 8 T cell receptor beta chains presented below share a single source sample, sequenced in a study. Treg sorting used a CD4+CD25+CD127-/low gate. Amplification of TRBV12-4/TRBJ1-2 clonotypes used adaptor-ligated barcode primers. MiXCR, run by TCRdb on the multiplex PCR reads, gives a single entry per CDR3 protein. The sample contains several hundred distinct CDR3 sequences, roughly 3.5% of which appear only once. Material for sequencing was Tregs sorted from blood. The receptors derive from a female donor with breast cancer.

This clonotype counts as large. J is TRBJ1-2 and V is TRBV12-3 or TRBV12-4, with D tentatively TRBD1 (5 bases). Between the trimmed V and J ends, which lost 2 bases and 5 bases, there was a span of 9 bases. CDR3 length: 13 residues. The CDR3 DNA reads TGTGCCAGCAGTTTATTGGCAGGGTATGGCTACACCTTC. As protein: CASSLLAGYGYTF.

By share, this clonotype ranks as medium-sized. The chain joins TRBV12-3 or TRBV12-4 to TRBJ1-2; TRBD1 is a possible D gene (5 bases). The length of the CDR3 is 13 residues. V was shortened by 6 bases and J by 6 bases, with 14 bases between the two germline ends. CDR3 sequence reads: CASSSGSGDGYTF. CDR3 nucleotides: TGTGCCAGCAGCTCAGGGAGTGGAGATGGCTACACCTTC.

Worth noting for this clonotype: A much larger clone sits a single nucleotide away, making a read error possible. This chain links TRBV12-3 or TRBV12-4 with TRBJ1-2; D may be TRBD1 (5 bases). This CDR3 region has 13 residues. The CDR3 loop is CTSSRQYSYGYTF. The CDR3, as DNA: TGTACCAGCAGTCGACAGTATTCCTATGGCTACACCTTC.

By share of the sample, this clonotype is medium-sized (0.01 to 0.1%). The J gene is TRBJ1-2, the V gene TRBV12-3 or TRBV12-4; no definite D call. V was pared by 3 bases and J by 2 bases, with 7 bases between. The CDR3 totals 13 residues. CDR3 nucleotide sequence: TGTGCCAGCAGTTTTGACCGGAACTATGGCTACACCTTC. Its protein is CASSFDRNYGYTF.

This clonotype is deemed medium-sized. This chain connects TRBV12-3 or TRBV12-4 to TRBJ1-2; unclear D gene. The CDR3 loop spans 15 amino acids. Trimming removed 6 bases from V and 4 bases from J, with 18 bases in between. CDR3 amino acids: CASSITLPKGYGYTF. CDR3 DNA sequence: TGTGCCAGCAGCATTACCCTCCCAAAAGGCTATGGCTACACCTTC.

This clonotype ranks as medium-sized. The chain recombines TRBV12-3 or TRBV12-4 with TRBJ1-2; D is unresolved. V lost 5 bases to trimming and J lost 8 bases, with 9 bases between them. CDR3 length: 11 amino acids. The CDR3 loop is CASSSQRGYTF. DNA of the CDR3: TGTGCCAGCAGTAGCCAACGCGGCTACACCTTC.

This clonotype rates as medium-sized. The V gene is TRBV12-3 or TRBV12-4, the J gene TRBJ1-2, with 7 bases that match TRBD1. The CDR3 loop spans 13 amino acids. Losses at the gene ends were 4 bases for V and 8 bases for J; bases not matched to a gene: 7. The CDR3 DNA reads TGTGCCAGCAGTTATCGACAGGGAATAGGCTACACCTTC. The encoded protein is CASSYRQGIGYTF.

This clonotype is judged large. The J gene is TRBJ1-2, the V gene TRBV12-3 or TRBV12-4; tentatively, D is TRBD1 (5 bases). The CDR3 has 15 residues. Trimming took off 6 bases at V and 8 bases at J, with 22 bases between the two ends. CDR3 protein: CASRLGEGDPGGYTF. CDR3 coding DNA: TGTGCCAGCAGGCTAGGGGAGGGCGACCCGGGAGGCTACACCTTC.